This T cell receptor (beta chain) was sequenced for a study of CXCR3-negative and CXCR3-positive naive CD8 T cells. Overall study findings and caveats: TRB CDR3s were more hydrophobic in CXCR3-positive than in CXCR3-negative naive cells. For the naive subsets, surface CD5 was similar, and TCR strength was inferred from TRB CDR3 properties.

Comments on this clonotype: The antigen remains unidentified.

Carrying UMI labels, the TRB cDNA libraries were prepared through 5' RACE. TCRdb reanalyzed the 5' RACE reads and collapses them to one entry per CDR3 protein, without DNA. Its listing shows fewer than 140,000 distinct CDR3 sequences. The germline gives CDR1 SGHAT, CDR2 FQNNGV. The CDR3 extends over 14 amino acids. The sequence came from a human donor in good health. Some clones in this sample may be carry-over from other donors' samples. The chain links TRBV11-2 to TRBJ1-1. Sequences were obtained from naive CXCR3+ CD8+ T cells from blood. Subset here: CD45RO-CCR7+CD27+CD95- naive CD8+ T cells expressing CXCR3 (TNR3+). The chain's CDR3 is CASSFWGVDTEAFF.